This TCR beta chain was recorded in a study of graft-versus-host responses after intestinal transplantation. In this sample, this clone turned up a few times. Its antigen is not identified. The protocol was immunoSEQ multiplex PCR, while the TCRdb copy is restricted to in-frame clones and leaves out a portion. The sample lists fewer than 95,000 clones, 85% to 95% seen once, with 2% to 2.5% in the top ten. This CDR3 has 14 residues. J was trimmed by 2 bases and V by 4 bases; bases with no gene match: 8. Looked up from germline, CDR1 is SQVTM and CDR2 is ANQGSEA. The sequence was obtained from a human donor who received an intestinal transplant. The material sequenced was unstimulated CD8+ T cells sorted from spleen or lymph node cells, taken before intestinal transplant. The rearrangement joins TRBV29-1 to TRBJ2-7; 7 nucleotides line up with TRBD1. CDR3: CSVVLIDRAYEQYF. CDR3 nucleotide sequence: TGCAGCGTTGTATTGATCGACAGGGCCTACGAGCAGTACTTC.